Here is one TCR beta chain with its context. Its antigen remains unknown. The data were obtained in a study of shared clonotypes between healthy human individuals. Investigators divided CD4+ cells into CD45RA+ naive and CD45RA-negative memory subsets. The study's findings and limits: Enrolling few donors narrowed the genetic and exposure-history diversity that was represented.

It was at deep level that the assay was run. Sorted-subset replicate PCRs used 150 to 200 ng DNA, about 30,000 T cell genomes. Sequencing was performed with immunoSEQ multiplex PCR; in TCRdb, only in-frame clones are kept and a portion is missing. The sample has about 2.4 million clones, around nine tenths seen once. The receptor was isolated from a man between 18 and 35 years old in good health. The sequenced sample was naive CD4+ T cells sorted from blood. As for subset: CD45RA+ positively selected.

DNA of the CDR3: TGTGCCAGCAGCTTAAAGGGACAGGGGGCATCCTCCTCTGGAAACACCATATATTTT. This encodes CASSLKGQGASSSGNTIYF. This rearrangement joins TRBV7-9 to TRBJ1-3, with 12 bases identical to TRBD1. This CDR3 has 19 residues. V was pared by 2 bases and J by 0 bases, with 8 bases of the junction left unmatched. Germline V gives CDR1 SEHNR, CDR2 FQNEAQ (reference sequence). Together with reference TRBV7-9 and TRBJ1-3, the CDR3 gives the full variable domain: DTGVSQNPRHKITKRGQNVTFRCDPISEHNRLYWYRQTLGQGPEFLTYFQNEAQLEKSRLLSDRFSAERPKGSFSTLEIQRTEQGDSAMYLCASSLKGQGASSSGNTIYFGEGSWLTVV.